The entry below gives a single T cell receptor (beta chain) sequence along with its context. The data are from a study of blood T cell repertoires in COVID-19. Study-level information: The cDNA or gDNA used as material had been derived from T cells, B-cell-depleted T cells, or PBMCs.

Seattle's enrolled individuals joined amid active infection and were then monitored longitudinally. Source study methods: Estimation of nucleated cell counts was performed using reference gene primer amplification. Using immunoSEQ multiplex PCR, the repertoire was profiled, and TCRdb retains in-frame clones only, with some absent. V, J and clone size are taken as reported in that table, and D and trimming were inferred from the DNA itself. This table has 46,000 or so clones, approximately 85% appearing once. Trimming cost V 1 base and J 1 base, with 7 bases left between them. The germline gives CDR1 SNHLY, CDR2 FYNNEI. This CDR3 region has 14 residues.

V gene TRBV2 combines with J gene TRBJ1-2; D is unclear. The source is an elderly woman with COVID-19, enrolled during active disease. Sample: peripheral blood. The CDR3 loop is CASSEVRINYGYTF. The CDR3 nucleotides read TGTGCCAGCAGTGAAGTCAGGATTAACTATGGCTACACCTTC.